This TCR beta chain was recorded in a study of T cell responses to AZD1222 COVID-19 vaccine. The study, taken as a whole, reports: Unmutated variant regions reportedly attract nearly half of all spike-specific TCRs. Spike was spanned by vaccine-associated CD4 TCRs, which were dominant at 160-218 and 743-854. The sample set comprised mostly white British donors with more females, and clonal diversity was possibly underestimated.

Produced via immunoSEQ multiplex PCR; TCRdb's table is partial and in-frame only. The data contain tens of thousands of clones, more than 85% of them seen just once; the ten biggest clones take up around 5.1%. Trimming took off 6 bases at V and 2 bases at J, with 10 bases between the two ends. CDR3 length: 13 residues. Germline V gives CDR1 SNHLY, CDR2 FYNNEI. A word on this clone: Its specificity is not known.

Here the sequenced sample was peripheral blood, taken 28 days after the second AZD1222 dose. This sequence originates from an adult who received the AZD1222 COVID-19 vaccine. The chain links TRBV2 to TRBJ1-1; TRBD1 might be the D (5 bases). CDR3 loop: CASSKGRNTEAFF. The DNA of the CDR3 is TGTGCCAGCAGCAAGGGGCGAAACACTGAAGCTTTCTTT.